These 29 T cell receptor beta chains came from one sample sequenced in a study of response to subunit inactivated influenza vaccine. TCRdb itself ran the RT-PCR reads through MiXCR, one entry per CDR3 protein. The sample holds 500,000 to 550,000 distinct CDR3 sequences, around 8% seen once. This specimen consisted of PBMCs from blood, obtained less than 30 months after vaccination. These receptors all come from a man between 50 and 75 years old who received an inactivated influenza vaccine.

Many counts were recorded for this clonotype. The J gene is TRBJ2-3, the V gene TRBV29-1, with D unclear. Per the germline V gene, CDR1 is SQVTM and CDR2 is ANQGSEA. The CDR3 totals 14 residues. The V gene lost 3 bases and the J gene lost 6 bases, with 16 bases spanning the gap. The DNA for the CDR3 is TGCAGCGTTGAGAAGACCCAACCCGGGGATACGCAGTATTTT. Its translation: CSVEKTQPGDTQYF.

This clonotype appeared a few times. CDR3 in DNA: TGTGCCAGCAGTTATTCGGCTCAGGTCACTGAAGCTTTCTTT. It codes for CASSYSAQVTEAFF. V usage is TRBV6-5 and J usage is TRBJ1-1; D remains ambiguous. Per germline, CDR1 MNHEY and CDR2 SVGAGI. This CDR3 has 14 residues. V shed 3 bases and J shed 4 bases, with 12 bases lying between them.

V is TRBV7-2 and J is TRBJ2-7, with D unclear. CDR3 length equals 12 residues. Germline lookup yields CDR1 SGHTA and CDR2 FQGNSA. Trimming left V 4 bases short and J 6 bases short, with 10 bases between. CDR3 in amino acids: CASSSTRGEQYF. Written as DNA, the CDR3 is TGTGCCAGCAGCTCGACCCGAGGCGAGCAGTACTTC.

This chain links TRBV6-1 with TRBJ1-4; no firm D call. Trimming shortened V by 8 bases and J by 0 bases, and 7 bases separated the two germline ends. The CDR3 extends over 13 amino acids. The germline V gene has CDR1 MNHNS and CDR2 SASEGT. In DNA, the CDR3 is TGTGCCAGCCGACAAGCAACTAATGAAAAACTGTTTTTT. Translation gives CASRQATNEKLFF.

In its sample, this clonotype was seen a few times. The chain has TRBV15 and TRBJ2-7; the D is unclear. V was cut by 3 bases and J by 2 bases, with 8 bases left in between. The CDR3 extends over 13 amino acids. Germline CDR1 and CDR2: LNHNV and YYDKDF (reference sequence). CDR3 loop: CATSRYRAYEQYF. As DNA, the CDR3 is TGTGCCACCAGCAGGTACCGCGCCTACGAGCAGTACTTC.

This clonotype was counted a few times. The CDR3 reads CASSTTGGSGNTIYF. CDR3 coding DNA: TGTGCCAGCAGTACGACAGGAGGATCTGGAAACACCATATATTTT. The gene calls are TRBV6-1 and TRBJ1-3; weak D call: TRBD1 (6 bases). V was cut by 5 bases and J by 1 base, with 12 bases left in between. The CDR3 spans 15 residues. Germline V CDR1 and CDR2: MNHNS, SASEGT.

This clonotype was observed a handful of times. The rearrangement uses TRBV20-1 and TRBJ2-7; 11 bases match TRBD2. CDR1 is DFQATT and CDR2 is SNEGSKA in the germline V gene (reference sequence). V shed 3 bases, J shed 2 bases, and the junction held 3 bases outside the gene matches. CDR3 length: 14 amino acids. The CDR3: CSASQTSGTYEQYF. The CDR3 DNA sequence: TGCAGTGCTAGCCAGACTAGCGGGACCTACGAGCAGTACTTC.

This clonotype was counted ten times or more. This sequence joins TRBV7-9 and TRBJ1-1; TRBD1 agrees at 7 bases. V was pared by 1 base and J by 9 bases, with 5 bases of the junction left unmatched. The germline gives CDR1 SEHNR, CDR2 FQNEAQ (reference sequence). This CDR3 is built from 13 residues. The CDR3 DNA is TGTGCCAGCAGCTTAGATCTGGGACAGCAAGCTTTCTTT. Amino acid sequence: CASSLDLGQQAFF. The full variable domain, in which reference TRBV7-9 and TRBJ1-1 provide the parts outside the CDR3, is DTGVSQNPRHKITKRGQNVTFRCDPISEHNRLYWYRQTLGQGPEFLTYFQNEAQLEKSRLLSDRFSAERPKGSFSTLEIQRTEQGDSAMYLCASSLDLGQQAFFGQGTRLTVV.

The rearrangement uses TRBV20-1 and TRBJ2-3; TRBD2 agrees at 9 bases. V lost 6 bases to trimming and J lost 0 bases; unmatched junction nucleotides: 7. This CDR3 is 15 amino acids long. The germline CDR1 and CDR2 sequences are DFQATT and SNEGSKA (reference sequence). The CDR3 DNA is TGCAGTGCCGATACCGGGACTAGCAGCACAGATACGCAGTATTTT. Translated, it gives CSADTGTSSTDTQYF.

V gene TRBV5-1 combines with J gene TRBJ2-1; TRBD2 aligns across 7 bases. The CDR3 runs 16 residues. Trimming removed 3 bases from V and 2 bases from J; junction bases left unmatched: 8. CDR1 is SGHRS, CDR2 YFSETQ, per germline. The CDR3 reads CASSSRSGGTYNEQFF. The CDR3 coding sequence is TGCGCCAGCAGCTCAAGATCGGGGGGTACCTACAATGAGCAGTTCTTC.

The V gene is TRBV10-2, the J gene TRBJ1-2; D is perhaps TRBD1 (5 bases). Germline CDR1 and CDR2: WSHSY and SAAADI. Trimming shortened V by 7 bases and J by 1 base, and 16 bases separated the two germline ends. The CDR3 sequence is 15 residues long. In nucleotides, the CDR3 is TGCGCCAGCACTGCGGGACGCAGACTTAACTATGGCTACACCTTC. Translated, it gives CASTAGRRLNYGYTF.

J is TRBJ1-4 and V is TRBV12-3 or TRBV12-4; the match to TRBD1 covers 7 bases. The V gene end was trimmed by 4 bases and the J gene end by 10 bases; junction bases not matched to a gene: 9. The CDR3 loop spans 14 amino acids. For the CDR3, the DNA is TGTGCCAGCAGTTCACCCCTGAACAGGGGAAAACTGTTTTTT. It encodes CASSSPLNRGKLFF.

This clonotype was seen repeatedly, ten times or more. The chain has TRBV5-6 and TRBJ2-1, with D perhaps TRBD2 (6 bases). CDR1 SGHDT and CDR2 YYEEEE come from the germline V gene. The CDR3 covers 15 residues. V was cut by 0 bases and J by 4 bases, with 11 bases left in between. The CDR3: CASSLGREIYNEQFF. The CDR3 DNA sequence: TGTGCCAGCAGCTTGGGGAGGGAAATATACAATGAGCAGTTCTTC.

The table lists this clonotype with many counts. V gene TRBV27 combines with J gene TRBJ2-7; 11 bases map to TRBD1. Trimming took 6 bases from V and 5 from J; bases not matched to a gene: 12. In germline, CDR1 is MNHEY, CDR2 SMNVEV (reference sequence). CDR3 length: 16 amino acids. The DNA for the CDR3 is TGTGCCAGCAGCCACACACTTGGACAGGGGGCGAACGAGCAGTACTTC. This codes for CASSHTLGQGANEQYF.

This clonotype was seen a handful of times. The chain links TRBV27 to TRBJ2-7, with D possibly being TRBD2 (6 bases). V was trimmed by 5 bases and J by 2 bases, leaving 19 bases between them. Germline V CDR1 and CDR2: MNHEY, SMNVEV (reference sequence). CDR3 size: 16 residues. The CDR3 sequence: CASSIRGSLGAYEQYF. DNA for the CDR3: TGTGCCAGCAGTATACGGGGGAGCCTTGGGGCCTACGAGCAGTACTTC.

The genes are TRBV5-1 and TRBJ2-1; maybe TRBD2 (5 bases). The V end was cut by 4 bases, the J end by 10 bases, with 18 bases between. Germline-derived CDR1 and CDR2 are SGHRS and YFSETQ. This CDR3 has 14 residues. The CDR3: CASSQPGLATEQFF. CDR3 in DNA: TGCGCCAGCAGCCAGCCAGGACTTGCCACGGAGCAGTTCTTC.

This clonotype was counted a few times. This sequence joins TRBV5-1 and TRBJ2-7; 10 nucleotides line up with TRBD2. The CDR3 length is 15 residues. V trimming: 1 base; J trimming: 6 bases; junction bases outside the gene matches: 7. The germline gives CDR1 SGHRS, CDR2 YFSETQ. The DNA for the CDR3 is TGCGCCAGCAGCTTGACGTCTAGCGGGAGCTTCGAGCAGTACTTC. It encodes CASSLTSSGSFEQYF.

The chain has TRBV20-1 and TRBJ2-2, with 10 bases identical to TRBD1. Germline CDR1 and CDR2: DFQATT and SNEGSKA (reference sequence). V lost 5 bases, J lost 5 bases, and 11 bases stayed unmatched. The length of the CDR3 is 16 residues. The CDR3 sequence: CSAVPWDRGDTGELFF. For the CDR3, the DNA is TGCAGTGCTGTTCCGTGGGACAGGGGAGATACCGGGGAGCTGTTTTTT.

Turning to this clonotype: A read error may produce the germline difference seen at one junction end. The chain carries TRBV20-1 and TRBJ2-7, with TRBD2 identical over 8 bases. CDR3 length equals 14 residues. Germline V CDR1 and CDR2: DFQATT, SNEGSKA (reference sequence). The CDR3 reads CSATPGLVSHEQYF. The CDR3 coding sequence is TGCAGTGCCACGCCGGGACTAGTCTCCCACGAGCAGTACTTC.

As for this clonotype: Germline and junction disagree at one end, which may indicate a read error. This chain links TRBV7-2 with TRBJ2-4, with 15 bases matching TRBD2. CDR3 length equals 15 residues. Germline V lookup: CDR1 SGHTA, CDR2 FQGNSA. The CDR3 DNA is TGTGCCAGCAGCTTACGGACTAGCGGGGGGGGAGCCCGTCACTTC. This gives the protein CASSLRTSGGGARHF.

This chain links TRBV9 with TRBJ2-7; D is undetermined. Germline V CDR1 and CDR2: SGDLS, YYNGEE. This CDR3 contains 13 residues. V was trimmed by 0 bases and J by 3 bases, leaving 7 bases between them. This CDR3 is CASSVGAVYEQYF. CDR3 in DNA: TGTGCCAGCAGCGTAGGGGCAGTCTACGAGCAGTACTTC.

Concerning this clonotype: The junction and the germline gene differ at one end; a read error may be behind it. The rearrangement joins TRBV7-9 to TRBJ1-4; the D is unclear. Germline CDR1 reads SEHNR; CDR2 reads FQNEAQ (reference sequence). CDR3 size: 15 residues. The chain's CDR3 is CASSVASATNEKLFF. CDR3 nucleotide sequence: TGTGCCAGCAGCGTAGCTTCAGCAACTAATGAAAAACTGTTTTTT. The variable domain in full, completed from reference TRBV7-9 and TRBJ1-4, reads DTGVSQNPRHKITKRGQNVTFRCDPISEHNRLYWYRQTLGQGPEFLTYFQNEAQLEKSRLLSDRFSAERPKGSFSTLEIQRTEQGDSAMYLCASSVASATNEKLFFGSGTQLSVL.

This clonotype showed up many times. The CDR3 nucleotides are TGCGCCAGCAGCTTACAGAGGACTCAGCACGGGGAGCTGTTTTTT. It encodes CASSLQRTQHGELFF. The V and J genes are TRBV5-1 and TRBJ2-2, with a weak D call TRBD2 (5 bases). Trimming took 2 bases from V and 7 from J, leaving 15 bases between them. The CDR3 sequence is 15 residues long. Per germline, CDR1 SGHRS and CDR2 YFSETQ.

The V and J genes are TRBV11-2 and TRBJ2-7; weak D call: TRBD1 (6 bases). Trimming left V 1 base short and J 3 bases short, with 13 bases between. This CDR3 has 15 residues. Germline-derived CDR1 and CDR2 are SGHAT and FQNNGV. CDR3 protein: CASSLGQGNFYEQYF. CDR3 bases: TGTGCCAGCAGCTTAGGCCAGGGGAATTTCTACGAGCAGTACTTC.

The chain couples TRBV5-8 to TRBJ2-4; 10 bases agree with TRBD1. The V gene end was trimmed by 0 bases and the J gene end by 4 bases; junction bases not matched to a gene: 19. Looked up from germline, CDR1 is SGHTS and CDR2 is YDEGEE. The CDR3 spans 21 residues. The CDR3 loop reads CASSLAYWDRGFTTPKNIQYF. As DNA, the CDR3 is TGTGCCAGCAGCTTGGCCTACTGGGACAGGGGATTTACAACCCCGAAAAACATTCAGTACTTC.

The chain joins TRBV4-2 to TRBJ1-1; no clear D gene. Germline values: CDR1 LGHNA, CDR2 YNFKEQ. This CDR3 is 14 amino acids long. Trimming left V 0 bases short and J 8 bases short, with 13 bases between. The CDR3 DNA is TGTGCCAGCAGCCAAGATCAAACAGTACGCGAAGCTTTCTTT. Its protein is CASSQDQTVREAFF.

This clonotype occurred many times. As DNA, the CDR3 is TGCAGCGCAGAACGGGGCTACGAGCAGTACTTC. Translating gives CSAERGYEQYF. The rearrangement joins TRBV29-1 to TRBJ2-7; D possibly corresponds to TRBD2 (5 bases). The CDR3 loop spans 11 amino acids. V lost 7 bases and J lost 3, with 10 bases in between. Germline loops: CDR1 SQVTM, CDR2 ANQGSEA.

Many counts were recorded for this clonotype. The chain uses TRBV12-3 or TRBV12-4 and TRBJ2-7, with D perhaps matching TRBD2 (6 bases). This CDR3 spans 13 amino acids. V dropped 2 bases and J dropped 5 bases, with 10 bases sitting between them. The CDR3: CASSLRGIHEQYF. The CDR3 DNA is TGTGCCAGCAGTTTACGGGGGATCCACGAGCAGTACTTC.

The chain has TRBV24-1 and TRBJ1-4, with a possible D match to TRBD1 (5 bases). CDR1 is KGHDR and CDR2 is SFDVKD in the germline V gene. CDR3 size: 15 residues. V was clipped by 3 bases and J by 8 bases, with 15 bases between them. CDR3 sequence: CATSDVIKGREKLFF. CDR3 DNA: TGTGCCACCAGTGATGTGATAAAGGGACGAGAAAAACTGTTTTTT.